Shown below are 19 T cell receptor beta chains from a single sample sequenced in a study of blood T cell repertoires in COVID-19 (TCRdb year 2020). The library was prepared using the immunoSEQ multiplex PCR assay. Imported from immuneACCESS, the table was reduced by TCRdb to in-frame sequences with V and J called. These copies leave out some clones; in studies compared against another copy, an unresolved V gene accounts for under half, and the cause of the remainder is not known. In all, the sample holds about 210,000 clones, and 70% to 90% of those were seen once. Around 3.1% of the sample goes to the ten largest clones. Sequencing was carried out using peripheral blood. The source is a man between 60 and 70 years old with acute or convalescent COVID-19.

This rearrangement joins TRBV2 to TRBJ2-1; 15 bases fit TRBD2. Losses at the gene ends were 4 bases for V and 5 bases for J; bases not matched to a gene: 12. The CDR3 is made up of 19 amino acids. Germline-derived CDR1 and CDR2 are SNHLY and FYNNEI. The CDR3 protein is CASSGSGLAGGDLNNEQFF. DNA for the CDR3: TGTGCCAGCAGTGGTTCGGGACTAGCGGGGGGCGACCTGAACAATGAGCAGTTCTTC.

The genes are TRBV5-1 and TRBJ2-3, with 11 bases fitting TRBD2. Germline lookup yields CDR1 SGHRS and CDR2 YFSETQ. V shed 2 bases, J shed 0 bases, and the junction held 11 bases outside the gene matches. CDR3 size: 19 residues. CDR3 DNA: TGCGCCAGCAGCTTTTCGAATACGGCTAGCGGGGGGAGCACAGATACGCAGTATTTT. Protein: CASSFSNTASGGSTDTQYF.

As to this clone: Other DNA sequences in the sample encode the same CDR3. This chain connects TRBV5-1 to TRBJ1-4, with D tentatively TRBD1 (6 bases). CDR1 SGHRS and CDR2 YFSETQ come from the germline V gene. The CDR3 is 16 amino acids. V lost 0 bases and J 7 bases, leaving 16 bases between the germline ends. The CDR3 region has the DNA TGCGCCAGCAGCTTGGGAGGGCTGACAGGAGGTGAAAAACTGTTTTTT. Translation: CASSLGGLTGGEKLFF. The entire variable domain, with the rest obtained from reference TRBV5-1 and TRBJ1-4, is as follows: KAGVTQTPRYLIKTRGQQVTLSCSPISGHRSVSWYQQTPGQGLQFLFEYFSETQRNKGNFPGRFSGRQFSNSRSEMNVSTLELGDSALYLCASSLGGLTGGEKLFFGSGTQLSVL.

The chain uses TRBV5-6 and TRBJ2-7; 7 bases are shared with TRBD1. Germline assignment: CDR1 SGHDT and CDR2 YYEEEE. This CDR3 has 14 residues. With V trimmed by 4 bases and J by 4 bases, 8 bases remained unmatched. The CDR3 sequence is CASSTRQGLYEQYF. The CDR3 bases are TGTGCCAGCAGCACACGACAGGGCCTGTACGAGCAGTACTTC.

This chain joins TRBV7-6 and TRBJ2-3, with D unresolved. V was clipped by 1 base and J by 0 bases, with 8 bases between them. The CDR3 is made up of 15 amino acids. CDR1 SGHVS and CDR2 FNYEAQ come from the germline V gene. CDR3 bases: TGTGCCAGCAGCTTAGAACCTACTAGCACAGATACGCAGTATTTT. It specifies CASSLEPTSTDTQYF.

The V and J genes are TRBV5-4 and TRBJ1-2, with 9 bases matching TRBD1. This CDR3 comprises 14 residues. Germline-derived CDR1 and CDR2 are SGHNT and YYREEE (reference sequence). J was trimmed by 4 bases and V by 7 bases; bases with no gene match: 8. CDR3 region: CASSPGQGSYGYTF. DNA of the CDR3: TGTGCCAGCTCGCCCGGACAGGGGTCCTATGGCTACACCTTC.

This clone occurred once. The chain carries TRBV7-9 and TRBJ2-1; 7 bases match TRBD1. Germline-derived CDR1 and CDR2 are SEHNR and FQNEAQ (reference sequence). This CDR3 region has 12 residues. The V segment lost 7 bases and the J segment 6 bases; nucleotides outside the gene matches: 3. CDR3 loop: CASTPGGNEQFF. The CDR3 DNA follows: TGTGCCAGCACCCCAGGGGGCAATGAGCAGTTCTTC.

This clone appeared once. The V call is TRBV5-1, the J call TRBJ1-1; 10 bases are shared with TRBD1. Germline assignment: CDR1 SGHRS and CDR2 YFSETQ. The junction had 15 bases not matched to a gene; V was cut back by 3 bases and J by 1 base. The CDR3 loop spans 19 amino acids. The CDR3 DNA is TGCGCCAGCAGCTCCCTCTCTCCGGGACAGGGGTTTGCGAACACTGAAGCTTTCTTT. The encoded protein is CASSSLSPGQGFANTEAFF.

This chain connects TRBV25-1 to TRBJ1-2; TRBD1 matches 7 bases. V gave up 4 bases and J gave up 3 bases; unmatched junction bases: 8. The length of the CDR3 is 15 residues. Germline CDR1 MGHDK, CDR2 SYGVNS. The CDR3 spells CASSAGSTGYYGYTF. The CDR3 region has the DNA TGTGCCAGCAGTGCCGGATCGACAGGGTACTATGGCTACACCTTC.

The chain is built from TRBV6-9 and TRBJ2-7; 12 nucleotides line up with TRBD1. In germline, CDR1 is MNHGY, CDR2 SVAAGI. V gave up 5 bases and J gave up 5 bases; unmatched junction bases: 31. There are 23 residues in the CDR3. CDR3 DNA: TGTGCCAGCAGTACCCCGGGGACAGGGGGCCCATCAATACCGGGACTAGCGTCCAACGAGCAGTACTTC. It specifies CASSTPGTGGPSIPGLASNEQYF.

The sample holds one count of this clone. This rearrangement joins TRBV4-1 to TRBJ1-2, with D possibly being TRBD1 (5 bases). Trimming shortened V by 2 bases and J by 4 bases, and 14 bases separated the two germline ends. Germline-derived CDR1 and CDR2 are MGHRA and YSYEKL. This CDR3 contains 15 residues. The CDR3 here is CASSQWADSSYGYTF. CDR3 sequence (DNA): TGCGCCAGCAGCCAATGGGCCGACAGTTCCTATGGCTACACCTTC.

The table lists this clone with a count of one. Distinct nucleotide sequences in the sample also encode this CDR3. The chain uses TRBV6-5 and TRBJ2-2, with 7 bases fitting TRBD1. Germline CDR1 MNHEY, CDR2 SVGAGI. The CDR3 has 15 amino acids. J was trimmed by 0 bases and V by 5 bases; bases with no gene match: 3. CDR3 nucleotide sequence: TGTGCCAGCAGTCCCGGGACAGCGAACACCGGGGAGCTGTTTTTT. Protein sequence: CASSPGTANTGELFF.

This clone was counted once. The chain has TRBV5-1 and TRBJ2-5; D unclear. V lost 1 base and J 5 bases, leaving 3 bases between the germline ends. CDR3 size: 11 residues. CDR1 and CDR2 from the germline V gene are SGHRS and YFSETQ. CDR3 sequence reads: CASSLTETQYF. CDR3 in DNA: TGCGCCAGCAGCTTGACTGAGACCCAGTACTTC.

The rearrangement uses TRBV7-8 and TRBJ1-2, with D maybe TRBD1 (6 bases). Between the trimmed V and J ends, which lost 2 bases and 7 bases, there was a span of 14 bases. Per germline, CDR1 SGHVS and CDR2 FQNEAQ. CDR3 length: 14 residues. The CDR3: CASSLKDSGSGYTF. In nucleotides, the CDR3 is TGTGCCAGCAGCTTAAAGGACAGTGGGTCTGGCTACACCTTC.

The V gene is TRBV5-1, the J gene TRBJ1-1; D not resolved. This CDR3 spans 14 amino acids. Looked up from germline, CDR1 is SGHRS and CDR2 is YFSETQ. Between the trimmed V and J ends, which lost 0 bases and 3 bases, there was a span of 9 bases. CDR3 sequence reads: CASSLAWQYTEAFF. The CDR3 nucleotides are TGCGCCAGCAGCTTGGCTTGGCAGTACACTGAAGCTTTCTTT.

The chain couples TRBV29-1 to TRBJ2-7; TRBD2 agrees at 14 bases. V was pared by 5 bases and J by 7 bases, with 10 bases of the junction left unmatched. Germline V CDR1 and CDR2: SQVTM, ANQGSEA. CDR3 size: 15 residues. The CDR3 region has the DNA TGCAGCGTTACACCGGGACTAGCGGGGGTGGGTGAGCAGTACTTC. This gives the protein CSVTPGLAGVGEQYF.

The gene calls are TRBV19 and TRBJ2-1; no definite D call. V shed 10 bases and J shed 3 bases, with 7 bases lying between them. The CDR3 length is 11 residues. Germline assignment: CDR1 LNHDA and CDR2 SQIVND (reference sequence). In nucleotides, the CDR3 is TGTGCCACCTCAGTCTACAATGAGCAGTTCTTC. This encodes CATSVYNEQFF.

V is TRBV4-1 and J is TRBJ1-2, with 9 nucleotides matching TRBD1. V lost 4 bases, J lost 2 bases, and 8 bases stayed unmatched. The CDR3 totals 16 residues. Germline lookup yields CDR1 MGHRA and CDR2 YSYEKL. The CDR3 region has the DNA TGCGCCAGCAGCCGAATCACCGGGACAGGGAACTATGGCTACACCTTC. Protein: CASSRITGTGNYGYTF.

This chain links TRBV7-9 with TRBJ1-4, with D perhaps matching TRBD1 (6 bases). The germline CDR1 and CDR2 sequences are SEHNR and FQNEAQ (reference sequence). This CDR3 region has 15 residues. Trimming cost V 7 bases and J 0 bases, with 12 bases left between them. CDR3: CASKQGDATNEKLFF. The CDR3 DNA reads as TGTGCCAGCAAACAGGGCGACGCAACTAATGAAAAACTGTTTTTT.